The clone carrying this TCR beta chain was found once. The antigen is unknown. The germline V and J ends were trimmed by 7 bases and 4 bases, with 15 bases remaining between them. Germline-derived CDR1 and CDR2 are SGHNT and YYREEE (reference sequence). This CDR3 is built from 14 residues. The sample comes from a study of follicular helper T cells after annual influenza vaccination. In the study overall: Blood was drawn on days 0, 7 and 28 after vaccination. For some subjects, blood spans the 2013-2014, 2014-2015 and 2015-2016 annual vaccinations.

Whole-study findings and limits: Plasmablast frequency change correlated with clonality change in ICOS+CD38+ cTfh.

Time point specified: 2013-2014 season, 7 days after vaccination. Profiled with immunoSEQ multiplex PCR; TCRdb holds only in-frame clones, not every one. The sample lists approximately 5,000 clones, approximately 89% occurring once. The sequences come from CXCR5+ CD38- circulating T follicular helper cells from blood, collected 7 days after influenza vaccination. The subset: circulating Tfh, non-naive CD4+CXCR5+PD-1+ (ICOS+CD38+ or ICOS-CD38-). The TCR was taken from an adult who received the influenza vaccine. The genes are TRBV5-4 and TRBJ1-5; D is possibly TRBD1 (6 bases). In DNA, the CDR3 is TGTGCCAGCTCGAGAGGGGGTCTAAATCAGCCCCAGCATTTT. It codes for CASSRGGLNQPQHF.